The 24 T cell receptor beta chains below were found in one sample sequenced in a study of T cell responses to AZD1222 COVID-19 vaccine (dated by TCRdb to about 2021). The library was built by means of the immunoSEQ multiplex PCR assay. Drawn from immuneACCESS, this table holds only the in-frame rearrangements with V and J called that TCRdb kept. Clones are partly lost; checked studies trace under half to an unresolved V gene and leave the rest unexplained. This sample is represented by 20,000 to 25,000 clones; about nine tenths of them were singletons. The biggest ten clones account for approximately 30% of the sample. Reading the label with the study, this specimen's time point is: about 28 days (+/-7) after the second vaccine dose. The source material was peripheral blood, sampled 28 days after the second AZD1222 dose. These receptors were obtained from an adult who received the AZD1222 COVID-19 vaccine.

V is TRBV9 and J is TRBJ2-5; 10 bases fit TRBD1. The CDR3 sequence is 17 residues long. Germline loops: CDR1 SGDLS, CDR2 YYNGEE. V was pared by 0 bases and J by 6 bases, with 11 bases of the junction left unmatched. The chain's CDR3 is CASSVAPKGTGEQTQYF. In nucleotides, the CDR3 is TGTGCCAGCAGCGTAGCCCCCAAAGGGACAGGGGAACAGACCCAGTACTTC.

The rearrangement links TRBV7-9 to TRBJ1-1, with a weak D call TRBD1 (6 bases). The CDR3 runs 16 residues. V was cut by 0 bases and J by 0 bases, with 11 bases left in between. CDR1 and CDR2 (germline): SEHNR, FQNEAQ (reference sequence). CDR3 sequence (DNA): TGTGCCAGCAGCTTAGCGCGGGCAGGGGTGAACACTGAAGCTTTCTTT. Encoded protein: CASSLARAGVNTEAFF.

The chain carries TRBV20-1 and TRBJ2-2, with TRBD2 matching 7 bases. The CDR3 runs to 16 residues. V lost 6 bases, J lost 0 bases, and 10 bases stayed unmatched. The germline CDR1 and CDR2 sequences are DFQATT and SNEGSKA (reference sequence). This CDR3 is CSASQREKANTGELFF. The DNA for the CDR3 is TGCAGTGCCAGTCAGCGGGAAAAAGCGAACACCGGGGAGCTGTTTTTT.

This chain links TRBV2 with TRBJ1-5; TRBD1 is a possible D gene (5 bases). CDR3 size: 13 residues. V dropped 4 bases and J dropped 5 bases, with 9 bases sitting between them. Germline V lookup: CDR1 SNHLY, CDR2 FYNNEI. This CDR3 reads CASSGGEDQPQHF. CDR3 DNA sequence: TGTGCCAGCAGTGGAGGGGAAGATCAGCCCCAGCATTTT.

The CDR3 coding sequence is TGTGCCAGCAGCCCCGACTGGTATACGCAGTATTTT. This sequence encodes CASSPDWYTQYF. The chain links TRBV11-2 to TRBJ2-3; D is unresolved. This CDR3 comprises 12 residues. The V end was cut by 5 bases, the J end by 7 bases, with 10 bases between. Germline CDR1 and CDR2: SGHAT and FQNNGV.

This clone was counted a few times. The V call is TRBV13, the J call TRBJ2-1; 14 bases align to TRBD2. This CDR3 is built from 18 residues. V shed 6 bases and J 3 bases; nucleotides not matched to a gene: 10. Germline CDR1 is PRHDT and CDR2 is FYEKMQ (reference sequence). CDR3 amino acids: CASRRRGLAGVLYNEQFF. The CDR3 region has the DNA TGTGCCAGCAGGAGAAGGGGACTAGCGGGAGTTCTCTACAATGAGCAGTTCTTC.

The CDR3 sequence: CASSVSSGPEEKLFF. The DNA for the CDR3 is TGTGCCAGCAGCGTATCATCGGGGCCTGAAGAAAAACTGTTTTTT. This chain connects TRBV9 to TRBJ1-4; possibly TRBD1 for D (5 bases). Germline CDR1 is SGDLS and CDR2 is YYNGEE. The V end was cut by 1 base, the J end by 8 bases, with 15 bases between. The CDR3 contains 15 residues. Complete variable domain (other parts from reference TRBV9 and TRBJ1-4): DSGVTQTPKHLITATGQRVTLRCSPRSGDLSVYWYQQSLDQGLQFLIQYYNGEERAKGNILERFSAQQFPDLHSELNLSSLELGDSALYFCASSVSSGPEEKLFFGSGTQLSVL.

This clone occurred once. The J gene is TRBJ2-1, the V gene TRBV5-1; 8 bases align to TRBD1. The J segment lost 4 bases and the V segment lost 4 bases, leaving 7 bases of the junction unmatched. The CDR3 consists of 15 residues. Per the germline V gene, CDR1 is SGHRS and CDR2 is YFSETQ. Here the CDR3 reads CASSIGQGFYNEQFF. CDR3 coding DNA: TGCGCCAGCAGCATCGGACAGGGCTTTTACAATGAGCAGTTCTTC.

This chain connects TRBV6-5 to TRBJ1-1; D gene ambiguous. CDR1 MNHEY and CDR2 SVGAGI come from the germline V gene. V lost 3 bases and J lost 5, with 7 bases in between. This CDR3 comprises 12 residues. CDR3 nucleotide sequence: TGTGCCAGCAGTTATAAAAGGACTGAAGCTTTCTTT. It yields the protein CASSYKRTEAFF.

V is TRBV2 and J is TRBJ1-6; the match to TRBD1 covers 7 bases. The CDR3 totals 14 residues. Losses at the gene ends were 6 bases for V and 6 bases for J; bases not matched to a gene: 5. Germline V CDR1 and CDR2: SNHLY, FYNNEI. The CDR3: CASRTGTANSPLHF. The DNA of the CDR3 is TGTGCCAGCAGAACAGGGACAGCTAATTCACCCCTCCACTTT.

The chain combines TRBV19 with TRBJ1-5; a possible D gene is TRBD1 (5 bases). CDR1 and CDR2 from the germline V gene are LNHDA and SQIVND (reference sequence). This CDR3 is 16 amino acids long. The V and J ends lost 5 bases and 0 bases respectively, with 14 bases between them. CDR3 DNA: TGTGCCAGTAGTCCCGGGGGGAGCTTTAGCAATCAGCCCCAGCATTTT. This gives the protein CASSPGGSFSNQPQHF. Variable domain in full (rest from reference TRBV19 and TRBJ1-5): DGGITQSPKYLFRKEGQNVTLSCEQNLNHDAMYWYRQDPGQGLRLIYYSQIVNDFQKGDIAEGYSVSREKKESFPLTVTSAQKNPTAFYLCASSPGGSFSNQPQHFGDGTRLSIL.

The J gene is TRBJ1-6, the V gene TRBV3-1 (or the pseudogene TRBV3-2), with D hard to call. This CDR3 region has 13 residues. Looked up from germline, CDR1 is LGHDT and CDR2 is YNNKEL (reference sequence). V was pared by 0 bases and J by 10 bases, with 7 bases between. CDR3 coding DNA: TGTGCCAGCAGCCAAGACGGGAGATCACCCCTCCACTTT. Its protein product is CASSQDGRSPLHF.

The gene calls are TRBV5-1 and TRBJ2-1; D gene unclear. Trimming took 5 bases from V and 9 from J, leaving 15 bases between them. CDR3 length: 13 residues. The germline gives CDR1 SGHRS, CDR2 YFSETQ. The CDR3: CASSYIRVGEQFF. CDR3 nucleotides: TGCGCCAGCAGTTATATCCGGGTGGGTGAGCAGTTCTTC.

CDR3 loop: CASSLGGTEETQYF. DNA for the CDR3: TGTGCCAGCAGCTTAGGAGGGACAGAAGAGACCCAGTACTTC. The chain has TRBV7-8 and TRBJ2-5, with 7 bases matching TRBD1. CDR3 length: 14 residues. CDR1 is SGHVS, CDR2 FQNEAQ, per germline. Unmatched junction bases numbered 2, after V lost 1 base and J lost 3 bases.

The CDR3 is CASSLFGGGEKLFF. The CDR3 DNA reads as TGTGCCAGCAGTTTATTTGGGGGAGGAGAAAAACTGTTTTTT. The J gene is TRBJ1-4, the V gene TRBV28, with a tentative D call TRBD1 (5 bases). V lost 1 base and J lost 8, with 11 bases in between. CDR3 length equals 14 residues. CDR1 and CDR2 (germline): MDHEN, SYDVKM. The variable domain in full, completed from reference TRBV28 and TRBJ1-4, reads DVKVTQSSRYLVKRTGEKVFLECVQDMDHENMFWYRQDPGLGLRLIYFSYDVKMKEKGDIPEGYSVSREKKERFSLILESASTNQTSMYLCASSLFGGGEKLFFGSGTQLSVL.

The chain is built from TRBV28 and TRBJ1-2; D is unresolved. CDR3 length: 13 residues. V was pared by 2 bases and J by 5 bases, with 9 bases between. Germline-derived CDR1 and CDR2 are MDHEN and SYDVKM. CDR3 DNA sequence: TGTGCCAGCAGTTTAACTATTCAATATGGCTACACCTTC. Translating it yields CASSLTIQYGYTF.

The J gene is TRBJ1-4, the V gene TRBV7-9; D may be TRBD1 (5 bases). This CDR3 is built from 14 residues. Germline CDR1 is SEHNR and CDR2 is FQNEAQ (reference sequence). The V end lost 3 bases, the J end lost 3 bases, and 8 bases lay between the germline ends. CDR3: CASSFRGSNEKLFF. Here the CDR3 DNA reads TGTGCCAGCAGCTTCCGGGGGTCTAATGAAAAACTGTTTTTT.

CDR3 sequence reads: CASSSRGGVGKTQYF. In nucleotides, the CDR3 is TGTGCCAGCAGCTCCAGAGGGGGGGTTGGCAAGACCCAGTACTTC. This chain joins TRBV7-2 and TRBJ2-5, with D maybe TRBD2 (7 bases). V was cut by 4 bases and J by 6 bases, with 18 bases left in between. This CDR3 has 15 amino acids. The V gene's germline CDR1 is SGHTA and CDR2 FQGNSA.

Here the CDR3 reads CASTGSGGYTF. The CDR3 coding sequence is TGTGCCAGTACTGGAAGCGGGGGCTACACCTTC. The rearrangement uses TRBV19 and TRBJ1-2; D not certain. Trimming removed 7 bases from V and 8 bases from J, with 11 bases in between. The CDR3 sequence is 11 residues long. Looked up from germline, CDR1 is LNHDA and CDR2 is SQIVND (reference sequence).

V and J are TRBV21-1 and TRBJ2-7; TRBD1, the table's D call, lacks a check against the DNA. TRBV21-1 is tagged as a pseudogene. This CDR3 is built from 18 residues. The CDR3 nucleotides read TGTGCCAGCAGCAAAGATGATAACGTTGGGCAGTCTACCTACGAGCAGTACTTC. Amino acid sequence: CASSKDDNVGQSTYEQYF.

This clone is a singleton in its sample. The CDR3 here is CASSVLRSFTGELFF. The CDR3 nucleotides read TGCGCCAGCAGCGTTCTTCGGTCCTTCACCGGGGAGCTGTTTTTT. The chain recombines TRBV5-1 with TRBJ2-2; D is undetermined. CDR1 SGHRS and CDR2 YFSETQ come from the germline V gene. The germline V and J ends were trimmed by 4 bases and 4 bases, with 14 bases remaining between them. The CDR3 length is 15 residues.

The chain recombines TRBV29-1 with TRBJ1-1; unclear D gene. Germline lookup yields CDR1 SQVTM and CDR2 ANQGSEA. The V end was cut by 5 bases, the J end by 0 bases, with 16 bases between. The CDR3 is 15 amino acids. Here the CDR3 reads CSVSHSDGLNTEAFF. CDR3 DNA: TGCAGCGTTTCTCACTCGGACGGTTTGAACACTGAAGCTTTCTTT.

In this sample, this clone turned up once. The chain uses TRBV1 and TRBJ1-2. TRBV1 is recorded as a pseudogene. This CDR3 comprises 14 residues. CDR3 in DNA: TGCACCAGCAGCCATCCAGACCCGTTCTATGGCTACACCTTC. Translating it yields CTSSHPDPFYGYTF.

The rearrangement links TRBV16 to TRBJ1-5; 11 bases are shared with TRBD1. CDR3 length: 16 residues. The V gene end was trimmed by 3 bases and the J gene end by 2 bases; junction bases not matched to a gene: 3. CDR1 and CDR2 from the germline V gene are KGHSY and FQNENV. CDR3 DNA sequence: TGTGCCAGCAGCCATGGACAGGGGGCTGGCAATCAGCCCCAGCATTTT. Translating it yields CASSHGQGAGNQPQHF. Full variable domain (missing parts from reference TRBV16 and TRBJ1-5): GEEVAQTPKHLVRGEGQKAKLYCAPIKGHSYVFWYQQVLKNEFKFLISFQNENVFDETGMPKERFSAKCLPNSPCSLEIQATKLEDSAVYFCASSHGQGAGNQPQHFGDGTRLSIL.